The clone carrying this T cell receptor beta chain was detected only a few times. As yet, its antigen is unknown. This entry belongs to a study of cytomegalovirus exposure and HLA in healthy donors. Study-wide results and limits: One cluster of highly shared sequence variants probably arose as a sequencing artifact. Investigators reported 150 to 200 TCR beta chains as tied to cytomegalovirus. Exclusion applied to some V segments, including TRBV6-2 and TRBV6-3, as they were indistinguishable. A further, later analysis showed that HLA-associated TCR beta chains (compared with equally common others) were more clonally expanded.

PCR amplification relied on 60 Vbeta primers (plus 13 Jbeta primers). The data were produced by immunoSEQ multiplex PCR, yet TCRdb's version contains in-frame clones alone and is incomplete. The sample lists about 150,000 clones; 60% to 85% were seen once. The trim removed 0 bases at V and 7 bases at J, leaving 9 bases unmatched. CDR1 is SGHTA and CDR2 is FQGTGA in the germline V gene. CDR3 length: 16 residues. Sample: PBMCs. The V gene is TRBV7-3, the J gene TRBJ2-1; 7 bases map to TRBD2. This receptor was identified in a man between 50 and 59 years old in good health and CMV-seropositive. CDR3 amino acids: CASSLTTAGPYNEQFF. Written as DNA, the CDR3 is TGTGCCAGCAGCTTAACGACAGCGGGACCTTATAATGAGCAGTTCTTC.